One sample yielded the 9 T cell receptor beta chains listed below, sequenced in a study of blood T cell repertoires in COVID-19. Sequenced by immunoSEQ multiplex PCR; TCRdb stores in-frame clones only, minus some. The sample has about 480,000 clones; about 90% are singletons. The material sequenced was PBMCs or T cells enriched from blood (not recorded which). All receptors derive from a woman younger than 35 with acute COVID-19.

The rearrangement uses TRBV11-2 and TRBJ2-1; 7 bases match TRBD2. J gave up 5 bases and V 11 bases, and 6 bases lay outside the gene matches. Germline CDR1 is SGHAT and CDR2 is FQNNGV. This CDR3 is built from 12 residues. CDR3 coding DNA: TGTGCCGTACGACGGGGGGACAATGAGCAGTTCTTC. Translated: CAVRRGDNEQFF.

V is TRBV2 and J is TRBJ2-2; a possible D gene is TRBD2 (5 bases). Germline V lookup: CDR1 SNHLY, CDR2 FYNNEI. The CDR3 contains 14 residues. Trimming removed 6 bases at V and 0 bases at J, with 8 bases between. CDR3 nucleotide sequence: TGTGCCAGCAGGGGGAGCTCGAACACCGGGGAGCTGTTTTTT. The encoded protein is CASRGSSNTGELFF.

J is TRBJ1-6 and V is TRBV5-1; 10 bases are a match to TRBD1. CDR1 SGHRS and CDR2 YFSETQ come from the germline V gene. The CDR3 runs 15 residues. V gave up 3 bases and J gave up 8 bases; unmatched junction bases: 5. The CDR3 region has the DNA TGCGCCAGCAGCTCGGGACAGGGGAGGGATTCACCCCTCCACTTT. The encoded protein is CASSSGQGRDSPLHF.

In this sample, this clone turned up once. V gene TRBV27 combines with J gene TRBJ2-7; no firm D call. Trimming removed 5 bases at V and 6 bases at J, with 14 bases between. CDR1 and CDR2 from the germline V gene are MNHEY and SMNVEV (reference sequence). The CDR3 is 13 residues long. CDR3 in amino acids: CASSLNLVSEQYF. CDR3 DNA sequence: TGTGCCAGCAGTCTCAACCTAGTTTCCGAGCAGTACTTC.

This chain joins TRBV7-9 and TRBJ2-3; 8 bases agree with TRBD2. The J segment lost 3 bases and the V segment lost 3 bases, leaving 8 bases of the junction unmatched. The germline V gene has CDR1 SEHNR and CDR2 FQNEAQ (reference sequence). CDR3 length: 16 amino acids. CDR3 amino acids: CASSFPGTRSTDTQYF. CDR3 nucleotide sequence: TGTGCCAGCAGCTTCCCCGGGACTAGAAGTACAGATACGCAGTATTTT.

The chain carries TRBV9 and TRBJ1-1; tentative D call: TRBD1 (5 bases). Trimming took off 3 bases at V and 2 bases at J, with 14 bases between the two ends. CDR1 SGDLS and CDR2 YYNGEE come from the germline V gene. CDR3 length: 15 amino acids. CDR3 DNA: TGTGCCAGCAGCGCAGCAGGGTTCCCCAACACTGAAGCTTTCTTT. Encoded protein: CASSAAGFPNTEAFF.

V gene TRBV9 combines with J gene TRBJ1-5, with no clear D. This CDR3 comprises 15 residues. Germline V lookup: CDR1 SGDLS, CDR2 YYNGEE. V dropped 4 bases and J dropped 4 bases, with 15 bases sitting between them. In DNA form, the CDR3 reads TGTGCCAGCAGCTCCCTGGGGAGGACGAATCAGCCCCAGCATTTT. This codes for CASSSLGRTNQPQHF.

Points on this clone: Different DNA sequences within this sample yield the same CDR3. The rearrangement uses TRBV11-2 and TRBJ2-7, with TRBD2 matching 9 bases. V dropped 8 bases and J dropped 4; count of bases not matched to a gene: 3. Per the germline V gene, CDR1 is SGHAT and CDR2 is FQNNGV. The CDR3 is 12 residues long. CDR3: CASSSGNYEQYF. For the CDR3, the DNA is TGTGCCAGCTCTAGCGGGAATTACGAGCAGTACTTC.

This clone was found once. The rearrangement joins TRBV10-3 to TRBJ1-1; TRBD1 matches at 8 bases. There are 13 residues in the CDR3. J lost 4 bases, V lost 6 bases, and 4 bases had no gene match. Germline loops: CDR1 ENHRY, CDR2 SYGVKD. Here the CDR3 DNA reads TGTGCCATCAGAATAACAGGGGGCACTGAAGCTTTCTTT. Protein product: CAIRITGGTEAFF.